This T cell receptor beta chain was recovered during a study of blood T cell repertoires in COVID-19. Whole-study context: COVID-19 samples collected from the United States, Italy and Spain covered acute and convalescent phases.

This table comes from immunoSEQ multiplex PCR, and its TCRdb copy is limited to in-frame clones, with some not included. The profile shows more than 300,000 clones, just under 90% of them singletons. Assignment of participants to cohorts was predicated upon participant-reported clinical history. Donors in Cohort 3 who had recovered were those with two negative PCRs, healthcare professional clearance, or resolution of their symptoms. Germline CDR1 is LNHDA and CDR2 is SQIVND (reference sequence). Trimming took off 3 bases at V and 5 bases at J, with 11 bases between the two ends. CDR3 length: 14 amino acids.

The J gene is TRBJ2-1, the V gene TRBV19; D perhaps matches TRBD2 (5 bases). This sequence originates from a woman in her 30s who had recovered from COVID-19. The material sequenced was PBMCs or T cells enriched from blood (not recorded which). CDR3 DNA: TGTGCCAGTAGTATTTCGGGATTCGACAATGAGCAGTTCTTC. This gives the protein CASSISGFDNEQFF.